This TCR beta chain was captured in a study of T cells after yellow fever vaccination. As for the study in general: The fractions with low cell numbers were processed using SMART-Seq v4 Ultra Low Input.

The V end was cut by 5 bases, the J end by 3 bases, with 14 bases between. Germline-derived CDR1 and CDR2 are SGHDT and YYEEEE. This CDR3 region has 14 residues. On this clonotype: What it recognizes is unknown.

Study-wide results and limits: It was the secondary response that reached its peak faster, day 5 versus 15, but it was weaker. The study re-detected most primary-vaccination clones after the booster (around 96% CD4, 88% CD8).

TCRdb reanalysed the 5' RACE reads using MiXCR and keeps one entry per CDR3 protein. This table has nearly 350,000 distinct CDR3 sequences, roughly 8.4% appearing once. The chain has TRBV5-6 and TRBJ2-5, with D possibly being TRBD2 (5 bases). Sequencing used PBMCs, obtained more than 35 days after the first yellow fever vaccination. The sequence derives from a man aged 18 to 30 who received the YFV17D yellow fever vaccine. CDR3: CASRRSGREETQYF. The CDR3 coding sequence is TGTGCCAGCAGGCGCTCCGGGCGGGAAGAGACCCAGTACTTC.